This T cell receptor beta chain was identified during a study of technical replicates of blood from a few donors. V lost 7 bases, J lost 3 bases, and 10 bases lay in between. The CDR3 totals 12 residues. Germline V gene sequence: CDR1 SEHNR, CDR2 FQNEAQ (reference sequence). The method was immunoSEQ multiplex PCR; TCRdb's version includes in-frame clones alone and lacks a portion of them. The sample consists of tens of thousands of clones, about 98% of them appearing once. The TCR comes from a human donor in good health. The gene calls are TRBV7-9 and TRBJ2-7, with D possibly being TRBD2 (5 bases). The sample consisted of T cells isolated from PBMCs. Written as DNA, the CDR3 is TGTGCCAGCATCCACGGGGACTACGAGCAGTACTTC. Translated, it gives CASIHGDYEQYF. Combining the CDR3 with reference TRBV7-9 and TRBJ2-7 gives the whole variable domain DTGVSQNPRHKITKRGQNVTFRCDPISEHNRLYWYRQTLGQGPEFLTYFQNEAQLEKSRLLSDRFSAERPKGSFSTLEIQRTEQGDSAMYLCASIHGDYEQYFGPGTRLTVT.